Presented here are 28 T cell receptor beta chains from one specimen sequenced in a study of response to subunit inactivated influenza vaccine. TCRdb re-derived calls from the RT-PCR reads in MiXCR, one entry per CDR3 protein. The sample holds about 800,000 distinct CDR3 sequences, 20% to 25% seen once. Sequenced material: PBMCs from blood, taken about 5 days after vaccination. Receptors originate from a man between 50 and 59 years old who received an inactivated influenza vaccine.

This clonotype has only a few counts. The genes are TRBV3-1 and TRBJ2-5, with unresolved D. Germline V gene data show CDR1 as LGHDT and CDR2 as YNNKEL (reference sequence). The CDR3 sequence is 13 residues long. The V end was cut by 4 bases, the J end by 5 bases, with 11 bases between. This CDR3 reads CASSLLKVETQYF. The CDR3 nucleotides are TGTGCCAGCAGCCTCCTAAAGGTGGAGACCCAGTACTTC.

Many counts were recorded for this clonotype. The CDR3 loop is CASSKPAGGPYNEQFF. As DNA, the CDR3 is TGTGCCAGCAGCAAACCCGCGGGAGGGCCCTACAATGAGCAGTTCTTC. The chain couples TRBV7-9 to TRBJ2-1; 9 nucleotides agree with TRBD2. This CDR3 is 16 amino acids long. Germline CDR1 is SEHNR and CDR2 is FQNEAQ (reference sequence). With V trimmed by 5 bases and J by 2 bases, 7 bases remained unmatched. Using reference TRBV7-9 and TRBJ2-1 for the parts outside the CDR3, the full variable domain is DTGVSQNPRHKITKRGQNVTFRCDPISEHNRLYWYRQTLGQGPEFLTYFQNEAQLEKSRLLSDRFSAERPKGSFSTLEIQRTEQGDSAMYLCASSKPAGGPYNEQFFGPGTRLTVL.

The gene calls are TRBV7-9 and TRBJ2-2; D might be TRBD2 (5 bases). The CDR3 is 16 residues long. Trimming pared 5 bases from V and 1 base from J, leaving 14 bases between. CDR1 is SEHNR, CDR2 FQNEAQ, per germline (reference sequence). CDR3 sequence (DNA): TGTGCCAGCAGCCGACTAAGGACGGAGAACACCGGGGAGCTGTTTTTT. Protein product: CASSRLRTENTGELFF.

This clonotype was seen more than once but under ten times. The V and J genes are TRBV14 and TRBJ2-7; perhaps TRBD1 as D (6 bases). Germline CDR1 SGHDN, CDR2 FVKESK. Trimming removed 4 bases at V and 2 bases at J, with 18 bases between. The CDR3 loop spans 16 amino acids. In DNA form, the CDR3 reads TGTGCCAGCAGCCCCCCCTCCCTGACAGGCGCCTACGAGCAGTACTTC. This codes for CASSPPSLTGAYEQYF.

The genes are TRBV27 and TRBJ2-1; 8 bases match TRBD2. With V trimmed by 5 bases and J by 12 bases, 15 bases remained unmatched. Germline CDR1 and CDR2: MNHEY and SMNVEV (reference sequence). The CDR3 totals 15 residues. CDR3 sequence (DNA): TGTGCCAGCAGTATCCTCCCAGCGGGAGAGGTAAGGCAGTTCTTC. Translation: CASSILPAGEVRQFF.

Ten or more counts support this clonotype. CDR3 region: CSASLGREWSSIQYF. CDR3 in DNA: TGCAGTGCTAGTTTGGGGCGCGAGTGGTCGAGCATTCAGTACTTC. This chain connects TRBV20-1 to TRBJ2-4, with D maybe TRBD1 (5 bases). Germline values: CDR1 DFQATT, CDR2 SNEGSKA (reference sequence). This CDR3 spans 15 amino acids. V lost 3 bases and J 9 bases, leaving 21 bases between the germline ends.

The chain links TRBV6-1 to TRBJ2-7; unclear D gene. CDR3 length: 12 amino acids. In germline, CDR1 is MNHNS, CDR2 SASEGT. The ends were cut back, 7 bases at V and 5 bases at J, with 12 bases in the middle. CDR3 amino acids: CASTNPLDEQYF. Here the CDR3 DNA reads TGTGCCAGCACCAATCCATTAGACGAGCAGTACTTC.

This clonotype was found a few times. The chain couples TRBV18 to TRBJ2-1; unclear D gene. There are 12 residues in the CDR3. Trimming left V 3 bases short and J 10 bases short, with 10 bases between. Germline-derived CDR1 and CDR2 are KGHSH and LQKENI. The CDR3 DNA sequence: TGTGCCAGCTCACCCTCTACCTCCGAGCAGTTCTTC. Translation gives CASSPSTSEQFF.

The chain uses TRBV28 and TRBJ2-3; 8 nucleotides match TRBD1. Trimming cost V 6 bases and J 2 bases; bases outside gene matches: 7. From germline, CDR1 is MDHEN and CDR2 SYDVKM. The CDR3 loop spans 15 amino acids. As DNA, the CDR3 is TGTGCCAGCAGCCCCGGGACAGGAATCACAGATACGCAGTATTTT. It specifies CASSPGTGITDTQYF.

This chain joins TRBV12-2 and TRBJ2-1; the table gives TRBD2 as D, unverified against the DNA. TRBV12-2 is marked as a pseudogene. This CDR3 is 15 amino acids long. Here the CDR3 reads CASRLESGTYNEQFF. The CDR3 coding sequence is TGTGCAAGTCGCTTAGAGAGCGGCACTTACAATGAGCAGTTCTTC.

This clonotype was seen only a few times. This chain links TRBV4-2 with TRBJ1-1; D is unresolved. CDR3 size: 13 residues. With 1 base removed from V and 6 bases from J, the gap between germline ends came to 9 bases. Germline V gene data show CDR1 as LGHNA and CDR2 as YNFKEQ. The CDR3 sequence: CASSQVAPPEAFF. The CDR3 region has the DNA TGTGCCAGCAGCCAAGTCGCTCCCCCTGAAGCTTTCTTT.

There are a few counts of this clonotype. The chain combines TRBV7-2 with TRBJ2-1, with D possibly being TRBD1 (6 bases). The CDR3 has 15 amino acids. Germline lookup yields CDR1 SGHTA and CDR2 FQGNSA. V was cut by 4 bases and J by 2 bases, with 12 bases left in between. CDR3 residues: CASSSEGVTYNEQFF. CDR3 DNA: TGTGCCAGCAGCTCAGAGGGGGTTACCTACAATGAGCAGTTCTTC.

The V call is TRBV15, the J call TRBJ2-1, with TRBD1 matching 8 bases. The germline CDR1 and CDR2 sequences are LNHNV and YYDKDF (reference sequence). With 1 base clipped from V and 7 bases from J, the junction kept 6 bases outside the gene matches. CDR3 length: 15 amino acids. The CDR3, as DNA: TGTGCCACCAGCAGAGGGACAGGGCATGGGAATGAGCAGTTCTTC. The encoded protein is CATSRGTGHGNEQFF.

The chain links TRBV4-3 to TRBJ1-2; no clear D. The germline V gene has CDR1 LGHNA and CDR2 YSLEER. V was pared by 0 bases and J by 4 bases, with 6 bases between. The CDR3 contains 13 residues. The CDR3 region has the DNA TGCGCCAGCAGCCAAGAAACCCTCTATGGCTACACCTTC. Amino acid sequence: CASSQETLYGYTF.

The chain has TRBV14 and TRBJ2-1; no reliable D call. Germline V gene lookup returns CDR1 SGHDN and CDR2 FVKESK. The CDR3 has 11 amino acids. V lost 3 bases to trimming and J lost 12 bases, with 9 bases between them. The CDR3, as DNA: TGTGCCAGCAGCCACTCGGATCGGCAGTTCTTC. Translating gives CASSHSDRQFF.

The chain uses TRBV7-2 and TRBJ2-2; maybe TRBD1 (5 bases). Germline V gene lookup returns CDR1 SGHTA and CDR2 FQGNSA. This CDR3 comprises 15 residues. V lost 2 bases and J 3 bases, leaving 10 bases between the germline ends. The CDR3 DNA is TGTGCCAGCAGCTTAAACCAGGGATACACCGGGGAGCTGTTTTTT. Protein product: CASSLNQGYTGELFF.

This clonotype was counted many times. The chain links TRBV12-3 or TRBV12-4 to TRBJ2-1; no firm D call. The V end was cut by 1 base, the J end by 7 bases, with 5 bases between. This CDR3 region has 12 residues. The CDR3 here is CASSLGWNEQFF. Written as DNA, the CDR3 is TGTGCCAGCAGTTTAGGGTGGAATGAGCAGTTCTTC.

The rearrangement joins TRBV27 to TRBJ2-1; D is unresolved. V lost 4 bases, J lost 0 bases, and 13 bases lay in between. From germline, CDR1 is MNHEY and CDR2 SMNVEV (reference sequence). CDR3 length: 16 amino acids. CDR3 loop: CASSSVYPRSYNEQFF. CDR3 coding DNA: TGTGCCAGCAGTTCGGTGTACCCCCGCTCCTACAATGAGCAGTTCTTC.

The chain is built from TRBV4-1 and TRBJ1-6; D call uncertain. V was cut by 3 bases and J by 0 bases, with 6 bases left in between. The CDR3 totals 15 residues. CDR1 is MGHRA, CDR2 YSYEKL, per germline. CDR3 residues: CASSQMGSYNSPLHF. CDR3 in DNA: TGCGCCAGCAGCCAGATGGGCTCCTATAATTCACCCCTCCACTTT.

This clonotype was seen a handful of times. The chain uses TRBV5-6 and TRBJ2-4, with D possibly TRBD2 on 6 matching bases. V lost 5 bases and J 0 bases, leaving 12 bases between the germline ends. Germline-derived CDR1 and CDR2 are SGHDT and YYEEEE. The CDR3 runs to 15 residues. The CDR3 is CASRGWGGAKNIQYF. As DNA, the CDR3 is TGTGCCAGCAGGGGGTGGGGAGGAGCCAAAAACATTCAGTACTTC.

J is TRBJ2-1 and V is TRBV10-3; D call uncertain. The V gene lost 6 bases and the J gene lost 10 bases, with 10 bases spanning the gap. The CDR3 is 11 amino acids. CDR1 is ENHRY and CDR2 is SYGVKD in the germline V gene. Here the CDR3 reads CAISVSREQFF. CDR3 in DNA: TGTGCCATCAGCGTATCCCGCGAGCAGTTCTTC.

This rearrangement joins TRBV5-1 to TRBJ2-5; 7 bases are shared with TRBD2. V dropped 2 bases and J dropped 2; count of bases not matched to a gene: 6. The CDR3 extends over 15 amino acids. Germline lookup yields CDR1 SGHRS and CDR2 YFSETQ. The CDR3 bases are TGCGCCAGCAGCTTTATACGGGGGGAACAAGAGACCCAGTACTTC. It codes for CASSFIRGEQETQYF.

This rearrangement joins TRBV10-3 to TRBJ2-7; TRBD2 matches at 11 bases. The J segment lost 4 bases and the V segment lost 5 bases, leaving 4 bases of the junction unmatched. The CDR3 consists of 14 residues. The germline V gene has CDR1 ENHRY and CDR2 SYGVKD. Here the CDR3 DNA reads TGTGCCATCAGTCGACTAGCGGGATCTTACGAGCAGTACTTC. This encodes CAISRLAGSYEQYF.

This clonotype has a handful of counts. The chain combines TRBV15 with TRBJ1-1; no clear D. Deletions cut 1 base from V and 7 bases from J, with 10 bases between. The CDR3 loop spans 13 amino acids. Germline V gene sequence: CDR1 LNHNV, CDR2 YYDKDF (reference sequence). CDR3 protein: CATSRAPPDEAFF. DNA of the CDR3: TGTGCCACCAGCAGAGCTCCCCCGGATGAAGCTTTCTTT. Filled out from reference TRBV15 and TRBJ1-1, the complete variable domain reads DAMVIQNPRYQVTQFGKPVTLSCSQTLNHNVMYWYQQKSSQAPKLLFHYYDKDFNNEADTPDNFQSRRPNTSFCFLDIRSPGLGDTAMYLCATSRAPPDEAFFGQGTRLTVV.

This sequence joins TRBV20-1 and TRBJ1-5; D gene ambiguous. The CDR3 sequence is 13 residues long. Trimming cost V 0 bases and J 12 bases, with 15 bases left between them. CDR1 and CDR2 from the germline V gene are DFQATT and SNEGSKA (reference sequence). The CDR3 loop is CSARDSLAVLQHF. CDR3 coding DNA: TGCAGTGCTAGAGATTCGTTAGCCGTTCTCCAGCATTTT.

The sample holds a few counts of this clonotype. This chain uses TRBV4-1 with TRBJ2-2; D call uncertain. Trimming pared 4 bases from V and 6 bases from J, leaving 9 bases between. The CDR3 extends over 13 amino acids. Germline CDR1 is MGHRA and CDR2 is YSYEKL. CDR3 protein: CASSRLGPGELFF. DNA of the CDR3: TGCGCCAGCAGCCGTCTCGGTCCCGGGGAGCTGTTTTTT.

The rearrangement links TRBV20-1 to TRBJ2-5; D possibly matches TRBD1 or TRBD2 (6 bases each). V was clipped by 5 bases and J by 2 bases, with 12 bases between them. This CDR3 is 13 amino acids long. Germline CDR1 is DFQATT and CDR2 is SNEGSKA (reference sequence). CDR3 nucleotides: TGCAGTGCTCAGAAGGGGGGACAAGAGACCCAGTACTTC. This gives the protein CSAQKGGQETQYF.

Notes on this clonotype: Because it lacks the conserved phenylalanine or tryptophan at the end, this CDR3 is likely a read error. The rearrangement links TRBV7-9 to TRBJ2-7, with D possibly matching TRBD1 (5 bases). The germline CDR1 and CDR2 sequences are SEHNR and FQNEAQ (reference sequence). The ends were cut back, 5 bases at V and 4 bases at J, with 6 bases in the middle. This CDR3 region has 11 residues. In DNA form, the CDR3 reads TGTGCCAGCAGCCCAGGGTACGAGCAGTACCTC. It translates to CASSPGYEQYL.